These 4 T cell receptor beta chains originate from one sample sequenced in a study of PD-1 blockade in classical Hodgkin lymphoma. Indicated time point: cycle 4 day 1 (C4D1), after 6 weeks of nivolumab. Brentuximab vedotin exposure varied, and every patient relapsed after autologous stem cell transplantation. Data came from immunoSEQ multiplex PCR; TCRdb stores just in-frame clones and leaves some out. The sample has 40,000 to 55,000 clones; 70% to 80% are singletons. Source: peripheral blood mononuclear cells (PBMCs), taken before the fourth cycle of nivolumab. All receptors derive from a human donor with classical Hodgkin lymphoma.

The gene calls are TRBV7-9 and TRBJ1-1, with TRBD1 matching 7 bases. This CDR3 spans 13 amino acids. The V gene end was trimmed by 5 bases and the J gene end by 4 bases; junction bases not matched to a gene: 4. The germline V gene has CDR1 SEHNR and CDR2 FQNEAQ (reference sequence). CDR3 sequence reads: CASSRGDSTEAFF. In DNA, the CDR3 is TGTGCCAGCAGCCGAGGGGACAGCACTGAAGCTTTCTTT.

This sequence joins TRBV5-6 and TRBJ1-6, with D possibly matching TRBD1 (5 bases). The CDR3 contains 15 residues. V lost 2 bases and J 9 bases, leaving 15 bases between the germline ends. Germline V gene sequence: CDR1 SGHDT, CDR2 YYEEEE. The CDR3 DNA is TGTGCCAGCAGCTTTTTTGACAGAAGGGCTTCACCCCTCCACTTT. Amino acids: CASSFFDRRASPLHF.

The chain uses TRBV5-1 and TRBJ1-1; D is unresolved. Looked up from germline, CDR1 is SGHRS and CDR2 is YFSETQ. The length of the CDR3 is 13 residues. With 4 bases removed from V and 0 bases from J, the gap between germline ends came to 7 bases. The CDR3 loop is CASSQVMNTEAFF. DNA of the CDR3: TGCGCCAGCAGCCAAGTTATGAACACTGAAGCTTTCTTT.

In nucleotides, the CDR3 is TGTGCCGCTTCGGGGACTTCCTACGAGCAGTACTTC. Its protein product is CAASGTSYEQYF. This chain uses TRBV28 with TRBJ2-7; D is perhaps TRBD2 (6 bases). Germline CDR1 and CDR2: MDHEN and SYDVKM. Trimming removed 11 bases at V and 1 base at J, with 12 bases between. The CDR3 extends over 12 amino acids.